These 25 T cell receptor beta chains came from one sample sequenced in a study of blood T cell repertoires in COVID-19. TCRdb keeps only in-frame clones here, not all; method: immunoSEQ multiplex PCR. The sample includes about 200,000 clones, almost 90% seen only once; the top ten take around 1.5%. Material: peripheral blood. The receptors stem from a man younger than 35 with active or convalescent COVID-19.

Only one count was recorded for this clone. The chain carries TRBV6-2 or TRBV6-3 and TRBJ1-2; no firm D call. Germline assignment: CDR1 MNHEY and CDR2 SVGEGT. V was trimmed by 5 bases and J by 6 bases, leaving 13 bases between them. The CDR3 runs to 13 residues. CDR3 sequence (DNA): TGTGCCAGCAGTCGCGGGATCTGGGATGGCTACACCTTC. Translation: CASSRGIWDGYTF.

The chain has TRBV25-1 and TRBJ2-2; TRBD1 aligns across 10 bases. V was clipped by 8 bases and J by 7 bases; unmatched bases: 10. This CDR3 spans 15 amino acids. Germline V gene sequence: CDR1 MGHDK, CDR2 SYGVNS. CDR3 residues: CASSPTGTGDGELFF. The CDR3 nucleotides are TGTGCCAGCTCACCCACCGGGACAGGGGACGGGGAGCTGTTTTTT.

This clone was counted a single time. The rearrangement uses TRBV5-6 and TRBJ2-1; possibly TRBD2 for D (6 bases). Trimming removed 7 bases at V and 8 bases at J, with 19 bases between. The CDR3 has 14 residues. From germline, CDR1 is SGHDT and CDR2 YYEEEE. The CDR3 sequence: CASRAYGSSDEQFF. CDR3 nucleotide sequence: TGTGCCAGCCGAGCGTACGGGAGTTCGGATGAGCAGTTCTTC.

In this sample, this clone turned up a few times. The sample contains more than one DNA sequence encoding this CDR3. This chain uses TRBV5-1 with TRBJ2-1, with a possible D match to TRBD2 (6 bases). Per germline, CDR1 SGHRS and CDR2 YFSETQ. The CDR3 is 14 amino acids. Between the trimmed V and J ends, which lost 0 bases and 3 bases, there was a span of 7 bases. As DNA, the CDR3 is TGCGCCAGCAGCTTGGATAGCGGCTACAATGAGCAGTTCTTC. This translates into CASSLDSGYNEQFF.

The V gene is TRBV6-1, the J gene TRBJ2-3; 11 nucleotides align to TRBD2. J was trimmed by 3 bases and V by 3 bases; bases with no gene match: 5. Looked up from germline, CDR1 is MNHNS and CDR2 is SASEGT. CDR3 length equals 16 residues. In DNA form, the CDR3 reads TGTGCCAGCAGTGATTTTAGCGGGAGGGCTACAGATACGCAGTATTTT. Translating it yields CASSDFSGRATDTQYF.

The chain links TRBV7-6 to TRBJ2-5, with 7 bases that match TRBD2. In germline, CDR1 is SGHVS, CDR2 FNYEAQ. The ends lost 0 bases at V and 5 bases at J; junction bases unmatched: 15. This CDR3 has 18 amino acids. The CDR3 DNA reads TGTGCCAGCAGCTTAGCGGAGGACGGGGGGTATTTAAGGGAGACCCAGTACTTC. Amino acid sequence: CASSLAEDGGYLRETQYF.

The chain is built from TRBV11-2 and TRBJ2-3; the match to TRBD2 covers 7 bases. This CDR3 comprises 16 residues. Germline V gene lookup returns CDR1 SGHAT and CDR2 FQNNGV. V gave up 6 bases and J gave up 1 base; unmatched junction bases: 10. The CDR3 nucleotides are TGTGCCAGCAGAGGTTTCGCAGCGGGGCGCACAGATACGCAGTATTTT. It is translated as CASRGFAAGRTDTQYF.

About this clone itself: Germline is not matched at one junction end, which may reflect a read error. This sample includes further DNA sequences coding for the same CDR3. The V and J genes are TRBV19 and TRBJ1-6; 8 nucleotides align to TRBD1. This CDR3 region has 15 residues. Per the germline V gene, CDR1 is LNHDA and CDR2 is SQIVND (reference sequence). The CDR3 reads CASSQGARGNSPLHF. In DNA, the CDR3 is TGCGCCAGTAGCCAGGGGGCGCGGGGTAATTCACCCCTCCACTTT. The full variable domain, completed using reference TRBV19 and TRBJ1-6, is DGGITQSPKYLFRKEGQNVTLSCEQNLNHDAMYWYRQDPGQGLRLIYYSQIVNDFQKGDIAEGYSVSREKKESFPLTVTSAQKNPTAFYLCASSQGARGNSPLHFGNGTRLTVT.

The chain couples TRBV3-1 (or the pseudogene TRBV3-2) to TRBJ1-2; maybe TRBD1 (5 bases). From germline, CDR1 is LGHDT and CDR2 YNNKEL (reference sequence). Deletions cut 2 bases from V and 8 bases from J, with 18 bases between. The CDR3 is 15 amino acids. This chain's CDR3 is CASSQSYGHGLGYTF. CDR3 DNA sequence: TGTGCCAGCAGCCAAAGCTACGGACACGGTCTAGGCTACACCTTC.

The chain has TRBV11-2 and TRBJ1-1, with unresolved D. CDR3 length: 14 residues. V was pared by 1 base and J by 6 bases, with 12 bases between. Germline CDR1 and CDR2: SGHAT and FQNNGV. The chain's CDR3 is CASSLAGMAAEAFF. DNA of the CDR3: TGTGCCAGCAGCTTAGCCGGAATGGCGGCTGAAGCTTTCTTT.

This clone was seen a few times. V is TRBV29-1 and J is TRBJ1-2; the match to TRBD1 covers 12 bases. This CDR3 comprises 14 residues. With V trimmed by 0 bases and J by 6 bases, 2 bases remained unmatched. Germline V CDR1 and CDR2: SQVTM, ANQGSEA. The CDR3: CSVEEGTGGDGYTF. As DNA, the CDR3 is TGCAGCGTTGAAGAAGGGACAGGGGGCGATGGCTACACCTTC.

The CDR3 loop is CAWSLGRGIYEQYF. The CDR3 bases are TGTGCCTGGTCCCTGGGCAGGGGAATCTACGAGCAGTACTTC. The chain couples TRBV30 to TRBJ2-7, with TRBD1 as a possible D gene (6 bases). Germline values: CDR1 GTSNPN, CDR2 SVGIG (reference sequence). This CDR3 spans 14 amino acids. Trimming cost V 5 bases and J 3 bases, with 17 bases left between them.

This chain joins TRBV3-1 (or the pseudogene TRBV3-2) and TRBJ2-5; 9 nucleotides agree with TRBD2. The CDR3 consists of 16 residues. Germline values: CDR1 LGHDT, CDR2 YNNKEL (reference sequence). V shed 0 bases and J 5 bases; nucleotides not matched to a gene: 7. The CDR3 region has the DNA TGTGCCAGCAGCCAAGACTCGCCTAGCGGGAAGGAGACCCAGTACTTC. Its translation: CASSQDSPSGKETQYF.

The genes are TRBV9 and TRBJ1-3, with D possibly TRBD1 on 6 matching bases. V was trimmed by 2 bases and J by 0 bases, leaving 9 bases between them. This CDR3 region has 15 residues. Germline CDR1 is SGDLS and CDR2 is YYNGEE. CDR3 residues: CASSVQQGSGNTIYF. CDR3 sequence (DNA): TGTGCCAGCAGCGTGCAACAGGGCTCTGGAAACACCATATATTTT.

The V call is TRBV4-3, the J call TRBJ2-1; D is uncertain. Germline V lookup: CDR1 LGHNA, CDR2 YSLEER. The CDR3 has 13 amino acids. The V end lost 0 bases, the J end lost 5 bases, and 5 bases lay between the germline ends. CDR3 loop: CASSQDSHNEQFF. CDR3 nucleotides: TGCGCCAGCAGCCAAGACAGTCACAATGAGCAGTTCTTC.

V and J are TRBV14 and TRBJ1-1; 9 nucleotides match TRBD1. J gave up 13 bases and V 4 bases, and 10 bases lay outside the gene matches. This CDR3 is built from 13 residues. Germline CDR1 is SGHDN and CDR2 is FVKESK. The chain's CDR3 is CASSREIRDRVFF. CDR3 DNA sequence: TGTGCCAGCAGCCGCGAGATACGGGACAGGGTTTTCTTT. The full variable domain, with the rest looked up from reference TRBV14 and TRBJ1-1, is EAGVTQFPSHSVIEKGQTVTLRCDPISGHDNLYWYRRVMGKEIKFLLHFVKESKQDESGMPNNRFLAERTGGTYSTLKVQPAELEDSGVYFCASSREIRDRVFFGQGTRLTVV.

The rearrangement uses TRBV4-1 and TRBJ2-1; D is possibly TRBD2 (6 bases). V lost 1 base and J lost 6, with 13 bases in between. The CDR3 extends over 15 amino acids. The germline CDR1 and CDR2 sequences are MGHRA and YSYEKL. CDR3 DNA sequence: TGCGCCAGCAGCCAAGCCGGGACTCGAACCAATGAGCAGTTCTTC. This encodes CASSQAGTRTNEQFF.

The genes are TRBV30 and TRBJ1-5, with 10 bases matching TRBD1. Germline loops: CDR1 GTSNPN, CDR2 SVGIG (reference sequence). V lost 2 bases to trimming and J lost 9 bases; unmatched junction nucleotides: 4. The CDR3 length is 13 residues. CDR3 in amino acids: CAWSLDRGRPQHF. The CDR3 DNA reads as TGTGCCTGGAGTCTTGACAGGGGGCGGCCCCAGCATTTT.

The CDR3 sequence: CASSLSGGQNYGYTF. CDR3 nucleotide sequence: TGTGCCAGCAGCTTAAGCGGTGGGCAGAACTATGGCTACACCTTC. J is TRBJ1-2 and V is TRBV7-9; D remains ambiguous. Germline V gene data show CDR1 as SEHNR and CDR2 as FQNEAQ (reference sequence). This CDR3 has 15 amino acids. V lost 2 bases and J lost 2, with 12 bases in between.

The chain links TRBV28 to TRBJ1-2, with 7 bases identical to TRBD1. CDR3 size: 14 residues. Losses at the gene ends were 4 bases for V and 0 bases for J; bases not matched to a gene: 2. The germline V gene encodes CDR1 MDHEN and CDR2 SYDVKM. The CDR3: CASSSGTANYGYTF. The CDR3 bases are TGTGCCAGCAGTTCAGGGACAGCTAACTATGGCTACACCTTC.

The chain employs TRBV6-5 and TRBJ1-5; D is undetermined. CDR3 length: 15 amino acids. CDR1 MNHEY and CDR2 SVGAGI come from the germline V gene. Trimming removed 4 bases at V and 0 bases at J, with 10 bases between. CDR3: CASSFWPISNQPQHF. In DNA form, the CDR3 reads TGTGCCAGCAGTTTTTGGCCCATTAGCAATCAGCCCCAGCATTTT.

In DNA form, the CDR3 reads TGTGCCACCAGTTTGGCGGGAGGGCGAAATGAGCAGTTCTTC. Its translation: CATSLAGGRNEQFF. The chain carries TRBV24-1 and TRBJ2-1, with 9 bases matching TRBD2. From germline, CDR1 is KGHDR and CDR2 SFDVKD. The length of the CDR3 is 14 residues. The V and J ends lost 6 bases and 7 bases, in that order; junction bases with no gene match: 6.

The chain employs TRBV21-1 and TRBJ2-7; TRBD2 is the table's D call and was not checked against the DNA. TRBV21-1 is a listed pseudogene. The CDR3 has 18 residues. The CDR3 bases are TGTGCCAGCAGCAAACCTTTGAGTAACCGCCGTGGACTCTACGAGCAGTACTTC. Residues: CASSKPLSNRRGLYEQYF.

The chain is built from TRBV27 and TRBJ1-2; D possibly corresponds to TRBD1 (5 bases). Germline-derived CDR1 and CDR2 are MNHEY and SMNVEV (reference sequence). Trimming shortened V by 5 bases and J by 5 bases, and 15 bases separated the two germline ends. The CDR3 length is 14 residues. CDR3 DNA: TGTGCCAGCAGTCCCAGGGTTGGTGGATATGGCTACACCTTC. It yields the protein CASSPRVGGYGYTF.

The chain recombines TRBV18 with TRBJ2-3; TRBD2 aligns across 13 bases. V lost 5 bases, J lost 2 bases, and 4 bases stayed unmatched. Germline assignment: CDR1 KGHSH and CDR2 LQKENI. This CDR3 contains 16 residues. CDR3 coding DNA: TGTGCCAGCTCATCCGGACTAGCGGGGGCCACAGATACGCAGTATTTT. Encoded protein: CASSSGLAGATDTQYF.